A single sample is the source of the 19 T cell receptor beta chains below, sequenced in a study of blood T cell repertoires in COVID-19. The table came from immunoSEQ multiplex PCR; TCRdb's copy has only in-frame clones and leaves some out. Found here are about 200,000 clones, 85% to 90% of them singletons; the top ten hold about 6%. The sample consisted of peripheral blood. The receptors originated from an older man with acute or convalescent COVID-19.

The genes are TRBV14 and TRBJ1-1; D ambiguous. Germline V lookup: CDR1 SGHDN, CDR2 FVKESK. V was clipped by 5 bases and J by 1 base, with 14 bases between them. The CDR3 has 15 amino acids. Here the CDR3 DNA reads TGTGCCAGCAGCATGGAGGGTGGGAGGAACACTGAAGCTTTCTTT. Its protein product is CASSMEGGRNTEAFF.

This chain connects TRBV11-1 to TRBJ2-7; TRBD1 matches 7 bases. CDR3 length: 13 amino acids. Per germline, CDR1 SGHAT and CDR2 FQDESV (reference sequence). Trimming at V came to 4 bases and at J to 2 bases, leaving 2 bases not matched to a gene. The CDR3 sequence is CASSSRGPYEQYV. The DNA for the CDR3 is TGTGCCAGCAGCTCTAGGGGGCCCTACGAGCAGTACGTC.

The V gene is TRBV11-2, the J gene TRBJ2-7; weak D call: TRBD1 (5 bases). The germline V gene has CDR1 SGHAT and CDR2 FQNNGV. This CDR3 region has 13 residues. Trimming pared 6 bases from V and 3 bases from J, leaving 12 bases between. The CDR3, as DNA: TGTGCCAGCAGGGACATAATACTCTACGAGCAGTACTTC. Its protein is CASRDIILYEQYF. The variable domain in full, completed from reference TRBV11-2 and TRBJ2-7, reads EAGVAQSPRYKIIEKRQSVAFWCNPISGHATLYWYQQILGQGPKLLIQFQNNGVVDDSQLPKDRFSAERLKGVDSTLKIQPAKLEDSAVYLCASRDIILYEQYFGPGTRLTVT.

The chain has TRBV2 and TRBJ2-2; 14 bases agree with TRBD2. Germline CDR1 SNHLY, CDR2 FYNNEI. Trimming took 6 bases from V and 2 from J; bases not matched to a gene: 11. The CDR3 runs to 19 residues. The CDR3 DNA reads as TGTGCCAGCAGGGGCATGGGACTAGCGGGAGTGGGTAACACCGGGGAGCTGTTTTTT. Translating gives CASRGMGLAGVGNTGELFF.

The gene calls are TRBV7-2 and TRBJ2-3; 8 bases fit TRBD2. Germline-derived CDR1 and CDR2 are SGHTA and FQGNSA. The J segment lost 1 base and the V segment lost 6 bases, leaving 9 bases of the junction unmatched. The CDR3 sequence is 16 residues long. This chain's CDR3 is CASSTGRGGGTDTQYF. The DNA for the CDR3 is TGTGCCAGCAGTACCGGGAGGGGAGGAGGCACAGATACGCAGTATTTT.

CDR3 sequence (DNA): TGTGCCAGCAGTTACCTGGAGCTGAACACTGAAGCTTTCTTT. Its translation: CASSYLELNTEAFF. This rearrangement joins TRBV6-2 or TRBV6-3 to TRBJ1-1; D remains ambiguous. The V end was cut by 2 bases, the J end by 0 bases, with 7 bases between. Germline lookup yields CDR1 MNHEY and CDR2 SVGEGT. CDR3 length: 14 amino acids.

This clone was found a few times. In DNA, the CDR3 is TGTGCCAGCAGCTCCTGGGCTAGCGGGAATAGGGAGACCCAGTACTTC. Translated, it gives CASSSWASGNRETQYF. This chain joins TRBV5-4 and TRBJ2-5, with TRBD2 matching 9 bases. V was clipped by 3 bases and J by 5 bases; unmatched bases: 11. The CDR3 totals 16 residues. Per the germline V gene, CDR1 is SGHNT and CDR2 is YYREEE (reference sequence).

V gene TRBV5-1 combines with J gene TRBJ2-1, with 9 bases that match TRBD1. This CDR3 has 19 amino acids. Germline CDR1 is SGHRS and CDR2 is YFSETQ. The junction had 20 bases not matched to a gene; V was cut back by 4 bases and J by 6 bases. This CDR3 reads CASSLGQGRVAGAGNEQFF. CDR3 DNA sequence: TGCGCCAGCAGCCTAGGACAGGGGCGGGTGGCGGGAGCGGGCAATGAGCAGTTCTTC.

The V call is TRBV6-5, the J call TRBJ2-1; 7 bases match TRBD2. The junction had 6 bases not matched to a gene; V was cut back by 3 bases and J by 4 bases. The CDR3 contains 15 residues. Germline values: CDR1 MNHEY, CDR2 SVGAGI. The CDR3 DNA reads as TGTGCCAGCAGTTATCGGGGGAGGGAGTACAATGAGCAGTTCTTC. This codes for CASSYRGREYNEQFF.

The chain carries TRBV30 and TRBJ1-4; tentatively, D is TRBD1 (6 bases). The germline V gene encodes CDR1 GTSNPN and CDR2 SVGIG (reference sequence). Trimming took off 0 bases at V and 4 bases at J, with 12 bases between the two ends. This CDR3 is 15 amino acids long. The CDR3 region has the DNA TGTGCCTGGAGTGTATATCAGGGGATTAATGAAAAACTGTTTTTT. This sequence encodes CAWSVYQGINEKLFF.

The chain carries TRBV7-2 and TRBJ1-3; 9 bases are shared with TRBD1. The length of the CDR3 is 17 residues. In germline, CDR1 is SGHTA, CDR2 FQGNSA. V lost 5 bases, J lost 2 bases, and 10 bases stayed unmatched. The CDR3 coding sequence is TGTGCCAGCAGCCCAACCCAACAGGGGGCGGCTGGAAACACCATATATTTT. Its protein product is CASSPTQQGAAGNTIYF.

The V gene is TRBV5-1, the J gene TRBJ2-7; the D gene is possibly TRBD2 (6 bases). Germline V lookup: CDR1 SGHRS, CDR2 YFSETQ. Between the trimmed V and J ends, which lost 0 bases and 1 base, there was a span of 8 bases. The CDR3 runs to 14 residues. For the CDR3, the DNA is TGCGCCAGCAGCTTGGATGGGGGGTCCTACGAGCAGTACTTC. Translated: CASSLDGGSYEQYF.

This chain uses TRBV4-2 with TRBJ1-5, with TRBD1 matching over 7 bases. Germline V gene data show CDR1 as LGHNA and CDR2 as YNFKEQ. This CDR3 spans 15 amino acids. With 4 bases clipped from V and 3 bases from J, the junction kept 6 bases outside the gene matches. CDR3 residues: CASSLMTGINQPQHF. The CDR3 DNA sequence: TGTGCCAGCAGCCTTATGACAGGGATCAATCAGCCCCAGCATTTT.

This clone was recorded once. The V and J genes are TRBV7-2 and TRBJ2-5, with 8 positions matching TRBD2. This CDR3 spans 15 amino acids. CDR1 and CDR2 (germline): SGHTA, FQGNSA. Losses at the gene ends were 2 bases for V and 2 bases for J; bases not matched to a gene: 4. CDR3 nucleotide sequence: TGTGCCAGCAGCTTAACCGCGGGGGGACAAGAGACCCAGTACTTC. Encoded protein: CASSLTAGGQETQYF.

The chain carries TRBV19 and TRBJ2-3; 12 nucleotides agree with TRBD2. This CDR3 is built from 16 residues. V lost 5 bases, J lost 0 bases, and 3 bases stayed unmatched. CDR1 LNHDA and CDR2 SQIVND come from the germline V gene (reference sequence). The CDR3 DNA follows: TGTGCCAGTAGTGTGACTAGCGGGGGAAGCACAGATACGCAGTATTTT. Translation gives CASSVTSGGSTDTQYF.

The V call is TRBV5-1, the J call TRBJ2-5; 7 nucleotides line up with TRBD2. The trim removed 4 bases at V and 1 base at J, leaving 4 bases unmatched. The CDR3 loop spans 14 amino acids. CDR1 SGHRS and CDR2 YFSETQ come from the germline V gene. The chain's CDR3 is CASSGGGGQETQYF. The CDR3 region has the DNA TGCGCCAGCAGCGGCGGCGGGGGCCAAGAGACCCAGTACTTC.

V and J are TRBV11-2 and TRBJ1-2, with D unclear. V lost 1 base to trimming and J lost 0 bases, with 6 bases between them. CDR3 size: 14 residues. The germline gives CDR1 SGHAT, CDR2 FQNNGV. Written as DNA, the CDR3 is TGTGCCAGCAGCTTAGGGGGAGCTAACTATGGCTACACCTTC. Translation gives CASSLGGANYGYTF.

The V and J genes are TRBV6-5 and TRBJ2-1, with 7 bases lining up with TRBD1. CDR1 MNHEY and CDR2 SVGAGI come from the germline V gene. CDR3 length: 12 residues. V trimming: 7 bases; J trimming: 8 bases; junction bases outside the gene matches: 5. For the CDR3, the DNA is TGTGCCAGCACCTTACAGGGGCATGAGCAGTTCTTC. Amino acids: CASTLQGHEQFF.

This rearrangement joins TRBV7-2 to TRBJ2-7; 10 bases agree with TRBD2. Germline CDR1 and CDR2: SGHTA and FQGNSA. The CDR3 is made up of 16 amino acids. The V segment lost 1 base and the J segment 4 bases; nucleotides outside the gene matches: 7. The CDR3: CASSLDPSGRGYEQYF. Written as DNA, the CDR3 is TGTGCCAGCAGCTTAGATCCTAGCGGGAGAGGTTACGAGCAGTACTTC. Combining the CDR3 with reference TRBV7-2 and TRBJ2-7 gives the whole variable domain GAGVSQSPSNKVTEKGKDVELRCDPISGHTALYWYRQSLGQGLEFLIYFQGNSAPDKSGLPSDRFSAERTGGSVSTLTIQRTQQEDSAVYLCASSLDPSGRGYEQYFGPGTRLTVT.